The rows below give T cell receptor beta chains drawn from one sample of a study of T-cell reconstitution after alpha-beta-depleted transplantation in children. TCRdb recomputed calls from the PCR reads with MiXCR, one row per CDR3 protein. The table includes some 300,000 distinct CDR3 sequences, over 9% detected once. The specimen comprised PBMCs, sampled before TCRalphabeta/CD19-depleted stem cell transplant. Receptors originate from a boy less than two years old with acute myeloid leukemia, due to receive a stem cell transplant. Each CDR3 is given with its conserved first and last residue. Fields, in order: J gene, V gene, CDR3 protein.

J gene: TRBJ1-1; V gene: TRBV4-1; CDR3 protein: CASSQVHRGGTEAFF
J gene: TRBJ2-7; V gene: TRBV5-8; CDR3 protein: CASAPYEQYF
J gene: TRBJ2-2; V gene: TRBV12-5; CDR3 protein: CASGLGQITGELFF
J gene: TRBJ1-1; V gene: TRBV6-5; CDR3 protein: CASSLNRQTNTEAFF
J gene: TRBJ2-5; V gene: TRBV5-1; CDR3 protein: CASSVRQGRQETQYF
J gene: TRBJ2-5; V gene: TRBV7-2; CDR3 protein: CASSLSWRSETQYF
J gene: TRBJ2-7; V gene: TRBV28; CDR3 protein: CASSFSPLQGNEQYF
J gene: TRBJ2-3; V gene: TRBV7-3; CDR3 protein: CASSLMGGGTDTQYF
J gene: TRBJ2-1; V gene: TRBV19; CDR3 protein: CASSSGRAVNNEQFF
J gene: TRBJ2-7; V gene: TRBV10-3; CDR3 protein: CAISDQGAYEQYF
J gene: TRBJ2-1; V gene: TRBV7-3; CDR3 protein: CASSEHRSGSSSAEQFF
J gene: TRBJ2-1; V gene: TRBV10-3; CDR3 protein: CAISATSGRLYEQFF
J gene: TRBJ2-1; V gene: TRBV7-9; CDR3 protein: CASSSELAGSFF
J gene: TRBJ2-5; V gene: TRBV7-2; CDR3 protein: CASSGTTGLGGETQYF
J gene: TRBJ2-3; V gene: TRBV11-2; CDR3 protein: CASRWRAHMTDTQYF
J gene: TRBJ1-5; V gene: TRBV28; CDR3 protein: CASSSRWRYSNQPQHF
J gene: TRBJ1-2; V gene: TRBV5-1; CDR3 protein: CASSYRDRGGYGYTF
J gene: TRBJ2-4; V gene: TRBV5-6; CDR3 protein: CASNTEDSLRAKNIQYF
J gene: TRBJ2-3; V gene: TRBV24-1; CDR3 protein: CATSDLGGSTDTQYF
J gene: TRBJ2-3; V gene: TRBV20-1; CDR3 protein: CSAPPGGFGSDTQYF
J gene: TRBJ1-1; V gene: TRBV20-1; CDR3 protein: CSASRSGGVTEAFF
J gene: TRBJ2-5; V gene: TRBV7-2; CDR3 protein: CASSRAGFKETQYF
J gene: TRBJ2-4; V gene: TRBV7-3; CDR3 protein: CASSAGQGYIQYF
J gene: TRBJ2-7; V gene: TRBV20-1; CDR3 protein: CSAEGLAGTYYEQYF
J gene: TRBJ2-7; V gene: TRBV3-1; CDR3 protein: CASSQEAPESGRLDEQYF
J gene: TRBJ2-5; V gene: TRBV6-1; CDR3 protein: CASSGWYSCF
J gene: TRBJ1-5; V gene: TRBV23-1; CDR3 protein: CASTSQTGKAQHF
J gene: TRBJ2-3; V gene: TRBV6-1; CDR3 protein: CASSGGQGWADTQYF
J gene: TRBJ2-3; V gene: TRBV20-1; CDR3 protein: CSARKRAGGYTDTQYF
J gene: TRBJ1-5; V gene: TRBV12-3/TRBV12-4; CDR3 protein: CASSSDSGNQPQHF
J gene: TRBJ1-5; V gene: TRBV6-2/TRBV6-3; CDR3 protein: CASTPLGRSNQPQHF
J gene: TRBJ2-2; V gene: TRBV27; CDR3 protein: CASSSPLGPSTGELFF
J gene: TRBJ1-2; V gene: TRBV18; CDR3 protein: CASSPPTGSYGYTF
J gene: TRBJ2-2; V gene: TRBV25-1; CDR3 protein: CASSAGELFF
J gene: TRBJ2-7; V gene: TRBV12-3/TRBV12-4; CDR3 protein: CASSLERTSYEQYF
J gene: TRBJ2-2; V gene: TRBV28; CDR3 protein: CASSLPHEGVAGELFF
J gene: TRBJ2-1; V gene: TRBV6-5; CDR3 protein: CASSLTGTPGKEQFF
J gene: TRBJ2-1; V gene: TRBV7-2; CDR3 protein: CASSPLGRAYNEQFF
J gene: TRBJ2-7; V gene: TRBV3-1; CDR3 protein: CASSQDSQSYEQYF
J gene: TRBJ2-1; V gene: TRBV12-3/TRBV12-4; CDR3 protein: CASSTLGQDRDEQFF
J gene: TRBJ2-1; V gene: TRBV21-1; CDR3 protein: CASSKILLAGPFDYNEQFF
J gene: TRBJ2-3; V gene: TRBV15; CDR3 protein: CATSRDASTTDTQYF
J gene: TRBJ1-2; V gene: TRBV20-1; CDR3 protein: CSARVPTGNPYGYTF
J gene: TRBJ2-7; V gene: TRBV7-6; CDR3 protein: CASSRMRLGEQYF
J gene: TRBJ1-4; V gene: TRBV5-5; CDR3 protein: CASSSGRFNEKLFF
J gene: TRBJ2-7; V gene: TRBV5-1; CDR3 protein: CASSLWGTGDEQYF
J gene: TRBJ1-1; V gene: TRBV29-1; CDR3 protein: CSVVSINTEAFF
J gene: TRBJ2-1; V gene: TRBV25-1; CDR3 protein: CASSPDREGNEQFF
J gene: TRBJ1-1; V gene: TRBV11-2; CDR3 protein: CASSLRGQGAFF
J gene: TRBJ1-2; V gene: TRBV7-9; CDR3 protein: CASSQQGGGYTF
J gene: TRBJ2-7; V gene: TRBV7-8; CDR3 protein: CASSLGPTGSGDQYF
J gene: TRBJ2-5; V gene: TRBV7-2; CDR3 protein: CASSLTWGRETQYF
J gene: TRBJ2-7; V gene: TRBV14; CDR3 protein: CASSLRLAGVAYEQYF
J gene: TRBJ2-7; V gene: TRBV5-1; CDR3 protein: CASSLLSGGAGEQYF
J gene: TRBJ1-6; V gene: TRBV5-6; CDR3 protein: CASSFDRGRRNSPLHF
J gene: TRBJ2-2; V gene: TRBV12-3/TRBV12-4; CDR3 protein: CASRRGFTGITGELFF
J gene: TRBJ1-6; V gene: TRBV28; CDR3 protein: CASRLRGDRRFSPLHF